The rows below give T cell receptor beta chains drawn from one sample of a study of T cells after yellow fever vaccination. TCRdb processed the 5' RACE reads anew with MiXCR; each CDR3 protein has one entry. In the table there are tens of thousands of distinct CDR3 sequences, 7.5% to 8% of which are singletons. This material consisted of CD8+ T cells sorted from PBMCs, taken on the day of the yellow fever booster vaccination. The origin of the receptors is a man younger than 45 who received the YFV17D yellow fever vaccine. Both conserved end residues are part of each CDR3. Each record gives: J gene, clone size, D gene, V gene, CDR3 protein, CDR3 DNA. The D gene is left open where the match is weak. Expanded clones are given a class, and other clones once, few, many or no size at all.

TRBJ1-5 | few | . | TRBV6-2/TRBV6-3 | CASNRGTEDYSNQPQHF | TGTGCCAGCAATAGAGGGACGGAAGATTATAGCAATCAGCCCCAGCATTTT
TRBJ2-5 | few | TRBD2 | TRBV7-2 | CASSPGGGGLAQRTQYF | TGTGCCAGCAGCCCCGGGGGTGGGGGACTAGCCCAGAGGACCCAGTACTTC
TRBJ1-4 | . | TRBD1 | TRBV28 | CASSPLQGAIEKLFF | TGTGCCAGCAGTCCCCTCCAGGGGGCAATCGAAAAACTGTTTTTT
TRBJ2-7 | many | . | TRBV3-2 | CASSQGISGRSYEQYF | TGTGCCAGCAGCCAAGGAATAAGCGGGAGGTCCTACGAGCAGTACTTC
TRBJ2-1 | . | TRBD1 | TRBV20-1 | CSATSRQGPFSYNEQFF | TGCAGTGCTACCTCCAGACAGGGCCCCTTCTCCTACAATGAGCAGTTCTTC
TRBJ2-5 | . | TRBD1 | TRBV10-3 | CAISEGATGAPGRETQYF | TGTGCCATCAGTGAGGGAGCCACAGGGGCCCCAGGACGGGAGACCCAGTACTTC
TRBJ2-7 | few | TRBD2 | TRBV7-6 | CASSLFLVTSGSYEQYF | TGTGCCAGCAGCTTATTCCTAGTTACTAGCGGGAGCTACGAGCAGTACTTC
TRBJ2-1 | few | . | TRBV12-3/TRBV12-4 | CASSLSKGKDEQFF | TGTGCCAGCAGTTTATCCAAGGGTAAGGATGAGCAGTTCTTC
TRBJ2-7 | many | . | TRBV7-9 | CASSLDGSYEQYF | TGTGCCAGCAGTTTGGACGGATCCTACGAGCAGTACTTC
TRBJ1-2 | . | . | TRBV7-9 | CASSLTGGYGHGYTF | TGTGCCAGCAGCTTGACCGGGGGCTATGGCCATGGCTACACCTTC
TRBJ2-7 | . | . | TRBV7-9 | CASNRLEYGPEQYF | TGTGCCAGCAACCGCTTAGAATACGGCCCCGAGCAGTACTTC
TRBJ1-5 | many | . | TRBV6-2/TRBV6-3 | CASSRGYSNQPQHF | TGTGCCAGCAGTAGAGGGTATAGCAATCAGCCCCAGCATTTT
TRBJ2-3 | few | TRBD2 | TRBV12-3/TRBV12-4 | CASTDPERELDTQYF | TGTGCCAGCACCGATCCCGAGCGGGAGTTAGATACGCAGTATTTT
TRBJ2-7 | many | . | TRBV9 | CASSVVGNSYEQYF | TGTGCCAGCAGCGTAGTAGGGAACTCCTACGAGCAGTACTTC
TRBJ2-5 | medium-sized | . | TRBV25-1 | CASSEFGNGETQYF | TGTGCCAGCAGTGAATTCGGGAACGGGGAGACCCAGTACTTC
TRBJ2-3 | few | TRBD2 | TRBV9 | CASSDHPSGRGTDTQYF | TGTGCCAGCAGCGACCACCCAAGCGGGAGGGGCACAGATACGCAGTATTTT
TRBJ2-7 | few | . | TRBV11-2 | CASSDHYEQYF | TGTGCCAGCAGCGATCATTACGAGCAGTACTTC
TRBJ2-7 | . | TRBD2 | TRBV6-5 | CASSYSRTSGDSYEQYF | TGTGCCAGCAGTTACTCGAGGACTAGCGGCGACTCCTACGAGCAGTACTTC
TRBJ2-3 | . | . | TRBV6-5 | CASSYRDTFTDTQYF | TGTGCCAGCAGTTACCGGGACACCTTCACAGATACGCAGTATTTT